The entry below gives a single T cell receptor beta chain sequence along with its context. The antigen this receptor binds is unknown. No quality values exist for individual bases; no much larger clone is one base distant. This record comes from a study of T cell responses to AZD1222 COVID-19 vaccine (dated by TCRdb to the early 2020s). Turning to the overall study: A total of approximately 240 trial participants underwent TCR sequencing, of whom nearly 210 received two doses of AZD1222 and about 25 received two doses of the MenACWY control vaccine. Trial participants were enrolled by age into 18-55, 56-69 and 70-plus year subgroups, with approximately 160, 26 and 62 TCR-sequenced participants respectively.

The CDR3 regions of human TCRbeta chains were subjected to immunosequencing. Per the authors' processing: TCRs in the repertoires were matched against a reference library of SARS-CoV-2-specific TCRs that had been generated with the MIRA antigen-specificity platform. Breadth was defined as the fraction of unique TCRs that were SARS-CoV-2-associated. Depth was defined as the fraction of total T cells that were SARS-CoV-2-associated. Using the MIRA data, each spike-specific TCR was mapped to the spike region that the TCR reacts to and placed in a CD4 or CD8 class. Log10-transformed breadth and depth values were compared by one-way ANOVA with Sidak's multiple comparisons tests. Here the immuneACCESS table is served through TCRdb, limited to in-frame sequences with V and J called. Missing clones are a known gap in these copies; in checked studies unresolved V genes cover under half, and the rest lacks a known reason. The V and J calls and clone size were taken over from that table, and D and trimming were inferred from the DNA. Across this sample there are about 83,000 clones, with approximately 90% seen only once. Of the sample, around 26% is held by the ten largest clones.

Per the publication, the time point label means: about 28 days (+/-7) after the second vaccine dose. Because spike-specific TCR depth and breadth did not differ between the two schedules, AZD1222 recipients who got a second dose at roughly 4 weeks were pooled with those who got a second dose at roughly 12 weeks. Samples from vaccinated people were obtained from the UK trials COV001 and COV002, which included a single-blind randomized controlled phase 2/3 trial of AZD1222 (ChAdOx1 nCoV-19) in healthy adults. For TCRbeta chain sequencing, PBMC samples were collected from trial participants at day 0 and at day 28 after the second dose. Germline trimming amounts to 0 bases on V and 6 bases on J, with 4 as the count of junction bases outside the gene matches. The CDR3, from cysteine to phenylalanine, totals 15 residues. Only CDR3 DNA is held: 45 bases, read in frame from base 1. CDR1 and CDR2 (MGHDK, SYGVNS) derive from the germline V gene.

Overall results and qualifications from the work: The 56-69-year group was small, and its depth increase did not reach significance, likely because of low power. Conclusions about previously exposed vaccinees are limited, since just six AZD1222 recipients were seropositive for SARS-CoV-2 at baseline. Participants were mostly white British and included more females than males, and it was suggested by the authors that clonal diversity may have been underestimated. The vaccine-associated CD4 TCRs covered the entire spike protein, and the dominant responses fell in regions 160-218 and 743-854. Reportedly, almost half of the unique spike-specific TCRs recognized epitopes lying outside the regions that are mutated in the B.1.351 and B.1.1.7 variants. Spike-specific TCR breadth and depth rose significantly after two AZD1222 doses compared with day 0 and with MenACWY recipients. Because no day 14 peak-response samples were available, the repertoires could be characterized only after the peak T cell response.

The source of this sequence is an adult who received the AZD1222 COVID-19 vaccine. This specimen was peripheral blood, taken 28 days after the second AZD1222 dose. The V and J genes are TRBV25-1 and TRBJ1-4, with 7 bases matching TRBD1. The CDR3 amino acid sequence is: CASSEYLGQYEKLFF. The base sequence is TGTGCCAGCAGTGAATATTTGGGACAGTATGAAAAACTGTTTTTT.